What follows are 24 T cell receptor beta chains derived from one specimen sequenced in a study of identical twins. TCRdb called the 5' RACE reads again in MiXCR, with one record for every CDR3 protein. The sample consists of hundreds of thousands of distinct CDR3 sequences, 8.5% to 9.5% of them appearing once. The same specimen was also included in a second study, on yellow fever vaccine responses in identical twins.

The sample comprised CD8+ T cells sorted from blood. These receptor sequences come from a woman between 18 and 30 years old in good health.

This clonotype showed up just a few times. The chain uses TRBV19 and TRBJ1-1; D possibly corresponds to TRBD1 (5 bases). Looked up from germline, CDR1 is LNHDA and CDR2 is SQIVND (reference sequence). V was clipped by 3 bases and J by 4 bases, with 9 bases between them. This CDR3 has 13 residues. CDR3 sequence (DNA): TGTGCCAGTAGTATTGGGACGACCACTGAAGCTTTCTTT. Translation: CASSIGTTTEAFF.

This clonotype has more than one count but fewer than ten. J is TRBJ2-3 and V is TRBV28; D unresolved. The CDR3 length is 14 residues. Germline V gene data show CDR1 as MDHEN and CDR2 as SYDVKM. V lost 2 bases, J lost 5 bases, and 11 bases lay in between. CDR3 DNA: TGTGCCAGCAGTTTAGGGGTATCTGGAGATACGCAGTATTTT. This gives the protein CASSLGVSGDTQYF.

This clonotype appeared many times. The DNA of the CDR3 is TGTGCCACCAGGGGAACAGGGGGATGGAACACTGAAGCTTTCTTT. It yields the protein CATRGTGGWNTEAFF. This chain connects TRBV24-1 to TRBJ1-1, with 8 positions matching TRBD1. Trimming cost V 7 bases and J 1 base; bases outside gene matches: 7. The CDR3 is 15 amino acids. From germline, CDR1 is KGHDR and CDR2 SFDVKD.

The chain recombines TRBV15 with TRBJ2-2, with D perhaps TRBD2 (5 bases). Trimming took off 8 bases at V and 1 base at J, with 11 bases between the two ends. Germline lookup yields CDR1 LNHNV and CDR2 YYDKDF (reference sequence). CDR3 length: 14 amino acids. As DNA, the CDR3 is TGTGCCACCTACGCCGCGGGGAACACCGGGGAGCTGTTTTTT. Amino acid sequence: CATYAAGNTGELFF.

The V gene is TRBV7-2, the J gene TRBJ2-3; no definite D call. Trimming removed 6 bases from V and 5 bases from J, with 9 bases in between. This CDR3 spans 12 amino acids. Germline CDR1 and CDR2: SGHTA and FQGNSA. The CDR3 sequence: CASSEYGDTQYF. Written as DNA, the CDR3 is TGTGCCAGCAGTGAATACGGAGATACGCAGTATTTT.

The genes are TRBV30 and TRBJ2-1; D may be TRBD2 (5 bases). The V gene's germline CDR1 is GTSNPN and CDR2 SVGIG (reference sequence). The CDR3 extends over 13 amino acids. V lost 2 bases to trimming and J lost 4 bases, with 9 bases between them. The CDR3 DNA sequence: TGTGCCTGGAGTAGGACTGGTTACAATGAGCAGTTCTTC. Its translation: CAWSRTGYNEQFF. Supplemented by reference TRBV30 and TRBJ2-1, the full variable domain reads SQTIHQWPATLVQPVGSPLSLECTVEGTSNPNLYWYRQAAGRGLQLLFYSVGIGQISSEVPQNLSASRPQDRQFILSSKKLLLSDSGFYLCAWSRTGYNEQFFGPGTRLTVL.

This clonotype was seen a few times. This chain uses TRBV12-3 or TRBV12-4 with TRBJ2-3; D unclear. CDR3 length: 13 amino acids. Trimming removed 2 bases from V and 4 bases from J, with 7 bases in between. The CDR3 protein is CASSLPPPDTQYF. The CDR3 nucleotides are TGTGCCAGCAGTTTACCACCCCCAGATACGCAGTATTTT.

This clonotype has at least ten counts. This chain uses TRBV20-1 with TRBJ2-1; 11 bases are a match to TRBD2. Trimming at V came to 3 bases and at J to 3 bases, leaving 1 base not matched to a gene. The CDR3 is made up of 14 amino acids. Germline CDR1 and CDR2: DFQATT and SNEGSKA (reference sequence). The CDR3 DNA reads TGCAGTGCTAGGGGACTAGCGGTCTACAATGAGCAGTTCTTC. Amino acid sequence: CSARGLAVYNEQFF.

This clonotype has a count of ten or more. The rearrangement links TRBV7-8 to TRBJ2-5; 8 nucleotides agree with TRBD2. This CDR3 spans 17 amino acids. From germline, CDR1 is SGHVS and CDR2 FQNEAQ. With 1 base clipped from V and 4 bases from J, the junction kept 11 bases outside the gene matches. The CDR3 nucleotides read TGTGCCAGCAGCTTAGGGTGGTGGGGACTAGTCGGAGAGACCCAGTACTTC. Its protein product is CASSLGWWGLVGETQYF.

This clonotype has a count of ten or more. The CDR3 DNA follows: TGTGCCAGCAGTTCTAACCGGGACAGGGCCTACTATGGCTACACCTTC. Translating it yields CASSSNRDRAYYGYTF. V gene TRBV12-3 or TRBV12-4 combines with J gene TRBJ1-2; 9 nucleotides align to TRBD1. V gave up 4 bases and J gave up 3 bases; unmatched junction bases: 9. The CDR3 is 16 amino acids.

This CDR3 reads CASSFASREQYF. CDR3 bases: TGTGCCAGCAGTTTTGCCTCGCGCGAGCAGTACTTC. The chain couples TRBV7-2 to TRBJ2-7; unclear D gene. V lost 6 bases and J 6 bases, leaving 12 bases between the germline ends. The CDR3 has 12 amino acids. Germline CDR1 SGHTA, CDR2 FQGNSA.

This clonotype occurred a few times. J is TRBJ2-3 and V is TRBV18; perhaps TRBD1 as D (6 bases). Trimming pared 3 bases from V and 0 bases from J, leaving 16 bases between. Germline V gene lookup returns CDR1 KGHSH and CDR2 LQKENI. CDR3 length: 17 amino acids. The CDR3 region has the DNA TGTGCCAGCTCACCCCGATCCGACAGGTTTAGCACAGATACGCAGTATTTT. Protein sequence: CASSPRSDRFSTDTQYF.

V usage is TRBV7-9 and J usage is TRBJ2-3; D uncertain. Trimming stripped 2 bases from V and 0 bases from J, with 9 bases between. Germline assignment: CDR1 SEHNR and CDR2 FQNEAQ (reference sequence). The CDR3 runs 15 residues. CDR3 amino acids: CASSLLEISTDTQYF. The CDR3, as DNA: TGTGCCAGCAGCTTATTGGAAATTAGCACAGATACGCAGTATTTT.

This clonotype was recorded a few times. The chain uses TRBV2 and TRBJ2-1; TRBD2 aligns across 10 bases. This CDR3 has 14 amino acids. Germline-derived CDR1 and CDR2 are SNHLY and FYNNEI. V was pared by 6 bases and J by 6 bases, with 5 bases of the junction left unmatched. The CDR3 bases are TGTGCCAGCAGGTCTAGCGGGGGATTCAATGAGCAGTTCTTC. Its translation is CASRSSGGFNEQFF.

There are a few counts of this clonotype. CDR3 in DNA: TGTGCCAGCATCCCCCGCCGGTTCTCTGGGGCCAACGTCCTGACTTTC. This translates into CASIPRRFSGANVLTF. The chain is built from TRBV6-2 or TRBV6-3 and TRBJ2-6; D remains ambiguous. CDR1 and CDR2 from the germline V gene are MNHEY and SVGEGT. V lost 7 bases to trimming and J lost 0 bases, with 13 bases between them. The CDR3 length is 16 residues.

Ten or more counts support this clonotype. The rearrangement uses TRBV6-1 and TRBJ2-3; D ambiguous. CDR1 and CDR2 from the germline V gene are MNHNS and SASEGT. The germline V and J ends were trimmed by 0 bases and 2 bases, with 15 bases remaining between them. CDR3 length: 17 residues. CDR3 residues: CASSEAIGAGPTDTQYF. CDR3 sequence (DNA): TGTGCCAGCAGTGAAGCTATCGGCGCAGGTCCCACAGATACGCAGTATTTT.

The chain joins TRBV11-1 to TRBJ2-3; the match to TRBD2 covers 7 bases. The germline CDR1 and CDR2 sequences are SGHAT and FQDESV (reference sequence). V was pared by 1 base and J by 2 bases, with 12 bases of the junction left unmatched. This CDR3 spans 18 amino acids. CDR3 in DNA: TGTGCCAGCAGCTTAGTTTTCTCGCTCCGGGGGGACACAGATACGCAGTATTTT. Translated: CASSLVFSLRGDTDTQYF.

This clonotype turned up a few times. The rearrangement uses TRBV12-3 or TRBV12-4 and TRBJ2-3, with 7 bases matching TRBD2. The CDR3 is 14 residues long. V gave up 7 bases and J gave up 5 bases; unmatched junction bases: 9. CDR3 amino acids: CASTELALLDTQYF. Written as DNA, the CDR3 is TGTGCCAGCACCGAACTAGCGTTGCTAGATACGCAGTATTTT.

There are many counts of this clonotype. The chain joins TRBV5-1 to TRBJ2-1, with TRBD1 matching 7 bases. The CDR3 length is 14 residues. V lost 2 bases, J lost 6 bases, and 5 bases stayed unmatched. Germline V gives CDR1 SGHRS, CDR2 YFSETQ. DNA of the CDR3: TGCGCCAGCAGCTTACCGGGACAGCTCAATGAGCAGTTCTTC. This gives the protein CASSLPGQLNEQFF.

The genes are TRBV27 and TRBJ2-1; D perhaps matches TRBD1 (7 bases). CDR1 is MNHEY, CDR2 SMNVEV, per germline (reference sequence). This CDR3 region has 16 residues. Trimming shortened V by 6 bases and J by 0 bases, and 15 bases separated the two germline ends. CDR3 sequence (DNA): TGTGCCAGCAGCCGCAGGGGGGCAGCCTCCTACAATGAGCAGTTCTTC. This codes for CASSRRGAASYNEQFF.

This clonotype has a count of ten or more. CDR3 sequence reads: CASSYTPDRGAEAFF. CDR3 nucleotides: TGTGCCAGCAGTTACACACCCGACAGGGGTGCTGAAGCTTTCTTT. V gene TRBV6-2 or TRBV6-3 combines with J gene TRBJ1-1; 8 positions agree with TRBD1. This CDR3 region has 15 residues. V shed 2 bases, J shed 6 bases, and the junction held 8 bases outside the gene matches. Germline loops: CDR1 MNHEY, CDR2 SVGEGT.

This clonotype occurred a few times. This rearrangement joins TRBV7-9 to TRBJ2-3; perhaps TRBD1 as D (6 bases). CDR1 and CDR2 (germline): SEHNR, FQNEAQ (reference sequence). V lost 3 bases to trimming and J lost 8 bases, with 9 bases between them. The CDR3 runs to 12 residues. DNA of the CDR3: TGTGCCAGCAGCTTGGGGGCCGCTACGCAGTATTTT. Amino acid sequence: CASSLGAATQYF. The entire variable domain, with the rest obtained from reference TRBV7-9 and TRBJ2-3, is as follows: DTGVSQNPRHKITKRGQNVTFRCDPISEHNRLYWYRQTLGQGPEFLTYFQNEAQLEKSRLLSDRFSAERPKGSFSTLEIQRTEQGDSAMYLCASSLGAATQYFGPGTRLTVL.

This clonotype was recorded at least ten times. Written as DNA, the CDR3 is TGCGCCAGCAATCTCGGAATCGGGGTTGACGGCTACACCTTC. Its translation is CASNLGIGVDGYTF. J is TRBJ1-2 and V is TRBV5-1; no clear D gene. In germline, CDR1 is SGHRS, CDR2 YFSETQ. Trimming removed 6 bases from V and 8 bases from J, with 20 bases in between. This CDR3 spans 14 amino acids.

There are many counts of this clonotype. V is TRBV6-5 and J is TRBJ1-1; D remains ambiguous. This CDR3 is built from 12 residues. Germline V CDR1 and CDR2: MNHEY, SVGAGI. V lost 2 bases and J 4 bases, leaving 5 bases between the germline ends. The CDR3 DNA is TGTGCCAGCAGTTACGGTGTCACTGAAGCTTTCTTT. Translated, it gives CASSYGVTEAFF.